This entry describes one T cell receptor beta chain. The protocol was immunoSEQ multiplex PCR, while the TCRdb copy is restricted to in-frame clones and leaves out a portion. The data hold about 60,000 clones, with 75% to 90% observed a single time. This specimen belongs to a study of blood T cell repertoires in COVID-19. The trim removed 7 bases at V and 3 bases at J, leaving 4 bases unmatched. Germline lookup yields CDR1 LNHNV and CDR2 YYDKDF (reference sequence). The CDR3 sequence is 15 residues long. The J gene is TRBJ2-2, the V gene TRBV15; TRBD1 matches 11 bases. Sequencing was done on a sample of peripheral blood. The receptor was derived from a man aged 30 to 39 with COVID-19, enrolled during active disease. CDR3 nucleotide sequence: TGTGCCACCAAGAGGACAGGGGGCGACACCGGGGAGCTGTTTTTT. Protein sequence: CATKRTGGDTGELFF.